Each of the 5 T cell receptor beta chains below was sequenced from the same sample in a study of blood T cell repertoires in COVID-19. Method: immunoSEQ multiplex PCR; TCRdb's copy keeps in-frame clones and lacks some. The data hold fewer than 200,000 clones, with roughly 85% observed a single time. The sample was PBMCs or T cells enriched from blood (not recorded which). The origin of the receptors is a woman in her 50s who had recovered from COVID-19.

The CDR3 DNA sequence: TGTGCCAGCGAAGGGGGCTGGGGAGGACAGCGAGTGACCGGGGAGCTGTTTTTT. Its translation: CASEGGWGGQRVTGELFF. The chain uses TRBV5-5 and TRBJ2-2, with D possibly matching TRBD1 (7 bases). Trimming stripped 7 bases from V and 5 bases from J, with 27 bases between. The CDR3 length is 18 residues. The germline V gene encodes CDR1 SGHKS and CDR2 YYEKEE (reference sequence).

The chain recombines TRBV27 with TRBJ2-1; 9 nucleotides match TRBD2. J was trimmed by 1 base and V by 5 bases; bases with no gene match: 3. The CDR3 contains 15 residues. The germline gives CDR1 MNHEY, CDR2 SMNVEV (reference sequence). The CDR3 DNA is TGTGCCAGCAGTAGTAGCGGGAGTTCCTACAATGAGCAGTTCTTC. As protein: CASSSSGSSYNEQFF.

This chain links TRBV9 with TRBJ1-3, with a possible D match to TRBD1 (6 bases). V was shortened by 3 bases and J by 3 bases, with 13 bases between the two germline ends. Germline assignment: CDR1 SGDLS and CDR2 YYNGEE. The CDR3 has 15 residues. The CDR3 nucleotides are TGTGCCAGCAGCGCCCAGACAGGCGGTGGAAACACCATATATTTT. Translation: CASSAQTGGGNTIYF.

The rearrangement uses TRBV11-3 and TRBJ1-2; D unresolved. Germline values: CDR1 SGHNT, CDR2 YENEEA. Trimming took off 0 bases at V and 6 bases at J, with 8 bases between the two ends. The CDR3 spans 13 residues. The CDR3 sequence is CASSLDGIDGYTF. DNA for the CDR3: TGTGCCAGCAGCTTAGACGGGATCGATGGCTACACCTTC.

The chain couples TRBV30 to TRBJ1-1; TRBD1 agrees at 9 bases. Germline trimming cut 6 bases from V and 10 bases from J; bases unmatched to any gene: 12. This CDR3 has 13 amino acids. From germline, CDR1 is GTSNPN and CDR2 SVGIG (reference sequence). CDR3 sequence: CACQATGGGLAFF. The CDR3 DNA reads TGTGCCTGCCAAGCCACAGGGGGCGGGCTAGCTTTCTTT.